This T cell receptor beta chain was retrieved from a study of T cells in Graves' hyperthyroidism and ophthalmopathy. This clonotype came up a few times. Its antigen is not identified. RNA transcripts gave rise to amplified TCR beta CDR3 regions. In the first-round RT-PCR of the TCR CDR3, the HTBI primer set was used. Using its own MiXCR run on the multiplex PCR reads, TCRdb lists one record per CDR3 protein. The sample shows some 570,000 distinct CDR3 sequences, 14% of them seen only once. Germline CDR1 and CDR2: SEHNR and FQNEAQ (reference sequence). CDR3 length: 18 amino acids. The V and J ends lost 6 bases and 2 bases, in that order; junction bases with no gene match: 16. General study points: A 13 V-J model separated ophthalmopathy from stable hyperthyroidism.

Sequences were obtained from blood. This TCR was sampled from a woman aged 18-29 years with Graves' ophthalmopathy. This rearrangement joins TRBV7-9 to TRBJ2-3; TRBD1 agrees at 8 bases. CDR3 protein: CASSPAPGQGPITDTQYF. CDR3 DNA: TGTGCCAGCAGTCCCGCCCCCGGACAGGGACCCATCACAGATACGCAGTATTTT.